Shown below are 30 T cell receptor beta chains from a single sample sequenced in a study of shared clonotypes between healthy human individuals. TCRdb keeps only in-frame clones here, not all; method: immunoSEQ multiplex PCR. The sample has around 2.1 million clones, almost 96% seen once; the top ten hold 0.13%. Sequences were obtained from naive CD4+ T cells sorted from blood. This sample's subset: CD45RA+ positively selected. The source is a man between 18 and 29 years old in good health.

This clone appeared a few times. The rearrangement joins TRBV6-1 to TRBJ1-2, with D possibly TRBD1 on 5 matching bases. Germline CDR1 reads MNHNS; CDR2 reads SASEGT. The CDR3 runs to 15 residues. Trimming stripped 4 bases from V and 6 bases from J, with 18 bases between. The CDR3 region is CASSVGTGRSNGYTF. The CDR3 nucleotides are TGTGCCAGCAGTGTAGGGACGGGGAGGTCGAATGGCTACACCTTC.

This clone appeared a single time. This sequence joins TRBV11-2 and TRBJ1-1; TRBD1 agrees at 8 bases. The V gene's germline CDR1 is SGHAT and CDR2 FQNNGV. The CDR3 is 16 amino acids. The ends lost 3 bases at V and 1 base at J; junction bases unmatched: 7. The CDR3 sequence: CASSFRDRRGNTEAFF. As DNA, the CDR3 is TGTGCCAGCAGCTTCCGGGACAGGCGAGGGAACACTGAAGCTTTCTTT. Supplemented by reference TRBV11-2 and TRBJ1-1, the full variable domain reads EAGVAQSPRYKIIEKRQSVAFWCNPISGHATLYWYQQILGQGPKLLIQFQNNGVVDDSQLPKDRFSAERLKGVDSTLKIQPAKLEDSAVYLCASSFRDRRGNTEAFFGQGTRLTVV.

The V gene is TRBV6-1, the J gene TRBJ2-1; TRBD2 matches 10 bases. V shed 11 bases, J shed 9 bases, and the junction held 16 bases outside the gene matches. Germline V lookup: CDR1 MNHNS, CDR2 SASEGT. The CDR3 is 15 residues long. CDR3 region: CALGGAGGPEGEQFF. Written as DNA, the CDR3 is TGTGCCCTGGGGGGAGCGGGAGGGCCAGAAGGTGAGCAGTTCTTC.

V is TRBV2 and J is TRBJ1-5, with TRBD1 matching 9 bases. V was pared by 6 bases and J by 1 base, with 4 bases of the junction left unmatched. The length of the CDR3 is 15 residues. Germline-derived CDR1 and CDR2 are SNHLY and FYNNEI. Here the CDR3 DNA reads TGTGCCAGCAGACCCGGGACAGGGAGCAATCAGCCCCAGCATTTT. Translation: CASRPGTGSNQPQHF.

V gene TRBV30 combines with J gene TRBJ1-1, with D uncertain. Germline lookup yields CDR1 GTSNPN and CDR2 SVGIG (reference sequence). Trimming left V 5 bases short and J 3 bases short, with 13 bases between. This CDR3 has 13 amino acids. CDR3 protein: CAWAGSWDTEAFF. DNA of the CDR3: TGTGCCTGGGCAGGCTCGTGGGACACTGAAGCTTTCTTT.

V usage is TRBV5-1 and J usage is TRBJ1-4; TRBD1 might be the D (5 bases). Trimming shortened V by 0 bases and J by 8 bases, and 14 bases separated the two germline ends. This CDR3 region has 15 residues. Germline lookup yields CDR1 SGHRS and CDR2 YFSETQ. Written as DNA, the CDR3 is TGCGCCAGCAGCTTGGCCGGCCCAGGGCAGGAAAAACTGTTTTTT. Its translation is CASSLAGPGQEKLFF.

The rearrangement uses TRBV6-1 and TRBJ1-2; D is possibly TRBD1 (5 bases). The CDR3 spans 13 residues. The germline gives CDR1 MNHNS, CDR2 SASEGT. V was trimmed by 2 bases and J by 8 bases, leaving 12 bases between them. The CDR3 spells CASSEPYRWGYTF. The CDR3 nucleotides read TGTGCCAGCAGTGAACCTTACAGGTGGGGCTACACCTTC.

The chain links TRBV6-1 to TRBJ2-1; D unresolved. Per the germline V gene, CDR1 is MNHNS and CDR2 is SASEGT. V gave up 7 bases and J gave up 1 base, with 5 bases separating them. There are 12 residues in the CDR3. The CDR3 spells CASTISYNEQFF. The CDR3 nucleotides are TGTGCCAGCACTATTTCCTACAATGAGCAGTTCTTC.

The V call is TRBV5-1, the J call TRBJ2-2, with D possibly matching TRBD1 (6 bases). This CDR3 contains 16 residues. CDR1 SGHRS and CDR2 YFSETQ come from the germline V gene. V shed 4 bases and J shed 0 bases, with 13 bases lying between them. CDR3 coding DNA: TGCGCCAGCAGCCCTGACAGGCTCGCGAACACCGGGGAGCTGTTTTTT. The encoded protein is CASSPDRLANTGELFF.

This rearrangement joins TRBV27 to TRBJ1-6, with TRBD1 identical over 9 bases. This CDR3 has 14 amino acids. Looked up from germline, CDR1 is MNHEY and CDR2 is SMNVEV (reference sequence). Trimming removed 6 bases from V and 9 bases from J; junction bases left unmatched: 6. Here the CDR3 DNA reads TGTGCCAGCAGCCGGGACAGGGCTACTTCACCCCTCCACTTT. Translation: CASSRDRATSPLHF.

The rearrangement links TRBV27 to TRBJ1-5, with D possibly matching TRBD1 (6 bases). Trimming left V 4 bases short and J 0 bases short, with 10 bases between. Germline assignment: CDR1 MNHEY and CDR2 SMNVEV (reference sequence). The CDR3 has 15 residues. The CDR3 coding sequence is TGTGCCAGCAGTTCTACAGGGTATAGCAATCAGCCCCAGCATTTT. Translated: CASSSTGYSNQPQHF.

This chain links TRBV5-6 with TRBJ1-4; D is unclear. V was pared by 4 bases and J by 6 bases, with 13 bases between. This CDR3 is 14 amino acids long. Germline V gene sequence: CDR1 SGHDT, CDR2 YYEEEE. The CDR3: CASSPRATDEKLFF. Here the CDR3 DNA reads TGTGCCAGCAGCCCCCGTGCTACGGATGAAAAACTGTTTTTT.

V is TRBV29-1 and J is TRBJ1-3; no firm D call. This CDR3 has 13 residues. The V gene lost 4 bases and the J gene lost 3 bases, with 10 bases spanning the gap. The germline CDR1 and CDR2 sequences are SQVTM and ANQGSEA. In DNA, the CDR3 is TGCAGCGTTGGGGTAGCCCTTGGAAACACCATATATTTT. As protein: CSVGVALGNTIYF.

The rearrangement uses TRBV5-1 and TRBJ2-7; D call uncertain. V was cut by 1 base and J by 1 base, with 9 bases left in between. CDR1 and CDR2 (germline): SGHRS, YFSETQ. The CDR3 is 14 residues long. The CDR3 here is CASSLSQISYEQYF. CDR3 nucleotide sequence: TGCGCCAGCAGCTTGTCCCAAATTTCCTACGAGCAGTACTTC.

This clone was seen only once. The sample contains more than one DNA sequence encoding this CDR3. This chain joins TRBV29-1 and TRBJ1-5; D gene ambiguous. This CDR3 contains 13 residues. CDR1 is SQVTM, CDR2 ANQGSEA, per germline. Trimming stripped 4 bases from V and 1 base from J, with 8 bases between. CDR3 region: CSVVLGSNQPQHF. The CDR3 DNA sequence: TGCAGCGTTGTATTAGGGAGCAATCAGCCCCAGCATTTT. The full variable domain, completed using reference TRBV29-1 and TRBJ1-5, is SAVISQKPSRDICQRGTSLTIQCQVDSQVTMMFWYRQQPGQSLTLIATANQGSEATYESGFVIDKFPISRPNLTFSTLTVSNMSPEDSSIYLCSVVLGSNQPQHFGDGTRLSIL.

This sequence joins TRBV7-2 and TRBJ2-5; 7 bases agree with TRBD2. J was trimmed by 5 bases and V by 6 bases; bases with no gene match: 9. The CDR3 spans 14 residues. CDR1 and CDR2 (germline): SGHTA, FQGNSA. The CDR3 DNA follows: TGTGCCAGCAGTGGGGACTACAAAATGGAGACCCAGTACTTC. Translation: CASSGDYKMETQYF. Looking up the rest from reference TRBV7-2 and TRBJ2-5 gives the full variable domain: GAGVSQSPSNKVTEKGKDVELRCDPISGHTALYWYRQSLGQGLEFLIYFQGNSAPDKSGLPSDRFSAERTGGSVSTLTIQRTQQEDSAVYLCASSGDYKMETQYFGPGTRLLVL.

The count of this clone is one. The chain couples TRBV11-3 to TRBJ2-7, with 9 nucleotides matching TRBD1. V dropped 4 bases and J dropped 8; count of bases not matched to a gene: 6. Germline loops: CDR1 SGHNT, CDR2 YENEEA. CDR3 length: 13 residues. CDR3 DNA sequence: TGTGCCAGCAGCTATACAGGGGGCTGGAAGCAGTACTTC. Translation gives CASSYTGGWKQYF.

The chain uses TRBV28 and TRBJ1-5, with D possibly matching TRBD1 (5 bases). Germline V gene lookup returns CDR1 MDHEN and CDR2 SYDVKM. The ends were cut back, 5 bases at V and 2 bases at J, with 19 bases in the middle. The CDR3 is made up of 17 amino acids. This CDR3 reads CASSPPGPPSGNQPQHF. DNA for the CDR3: TGTGCCAGCAGTCCTCCGGGACCCCCGAGCGGCAATCAGCCCCAGCATTTT.

The CDR3 region is CASSRDRGGTQYF. The CDR3 DNA sequence: TGTGCCAGCAGTCGTGACAGGGGTGGGACCCAGTACTTC. The chain is built from TRBV6-5 and TRBJ2-5, with 8 nucleotides matching TRBD1. Germline lookup yields CDR1 MNHEY and CDR2 SVGAGI. With V trimmed by 5 bases and J by 7 bases, 6 bases remained unmatched. The CDR3 has 13 amino acids.

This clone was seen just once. In nucleotides, the CDR3 is TGTGCCAGCAGTGAGAGACTAGCGGGCGGGGAGCTGTTTTTT. This encodes CASSERLAGGELFF. This chain connects TRBV2 to TRBJ2-2; 10 bases agree with TRBD2. Germline loops: CDR1 SNHLY, CDR2 FYNNEI. The junction had 2 bases not matched to a gene; V was cut back by 3 bases and J by 7 bases. This CDR3 region has 14 residues.

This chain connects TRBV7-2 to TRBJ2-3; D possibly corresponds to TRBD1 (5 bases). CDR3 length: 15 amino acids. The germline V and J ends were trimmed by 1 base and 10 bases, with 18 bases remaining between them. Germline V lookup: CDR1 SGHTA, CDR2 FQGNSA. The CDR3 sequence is CASSLGSVSGPPQYF. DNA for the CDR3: TGTGCCAGCAGCTTAGGAAGCGTCTCAGGGCCTCCGCAGTATTTT.

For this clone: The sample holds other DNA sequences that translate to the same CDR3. The CDR3, as DNA: TGCGCCAGCAGCCCTGGGACAGTCCAAGAGACCCAGTACTTC. Translating gives CASSPGTVQETQYF. The chain uses TRBV5-1 and TRBJ2-5; 7 bases match TRBD1. This CDR3 has 14 amino acids. Germline CDR1 is SGHRS and CDR2 is YFSETQ. V was clipped by 4 bases and J by 1 base; unmatched bases: 4.

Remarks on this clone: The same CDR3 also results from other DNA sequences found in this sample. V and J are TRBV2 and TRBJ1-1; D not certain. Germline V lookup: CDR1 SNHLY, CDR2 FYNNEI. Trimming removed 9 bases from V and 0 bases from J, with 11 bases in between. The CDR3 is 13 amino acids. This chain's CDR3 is CASRGEVNTEAFF. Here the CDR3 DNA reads TGTGCCAGTAGAGGCGAAGTGAACACTGAAGCTTTCTTT. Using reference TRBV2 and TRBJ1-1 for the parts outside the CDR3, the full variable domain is EPEVTQTPSHQVTQMGQEVILRCVPISNHLYFYWYRQILGQKVEFLVSFYNNEISEKSEIFDDQFSVERPDGSNFTLKIRSTKLEDSAMYFCASRGEVNTEAFFGQGTRLTVV.

Here the CDR3 DNA reads TGTGCCAGCAGCCAGGGGCAGTTCAATCAGCCCCAGCATTTT. Residues: CASSQGQFNQPQHF. V is TRBV11-2 and J is TRBJ1-5; D may be TRBD1 (6 bases). This CDR3 has 14 amino acids. Per germline, CDR1 SGHAT and CDR2 FQNNGV. Trimming left V 5 bases short and J 3 bases short, with 11 bases between.

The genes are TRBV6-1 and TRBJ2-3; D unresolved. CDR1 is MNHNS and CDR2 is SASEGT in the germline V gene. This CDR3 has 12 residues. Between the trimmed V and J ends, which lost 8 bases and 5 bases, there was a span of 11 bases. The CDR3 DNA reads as TGTGCCAGCCGTCGACTTGTAGATACGCAGTATTTT. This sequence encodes CASRRLVDTQYF.

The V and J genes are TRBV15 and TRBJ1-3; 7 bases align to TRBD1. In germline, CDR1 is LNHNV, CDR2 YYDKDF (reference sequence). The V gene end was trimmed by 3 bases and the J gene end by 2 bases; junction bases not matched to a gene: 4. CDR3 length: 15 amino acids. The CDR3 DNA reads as TGTGCCACCAGCAGCGACAGGGTCGCTGGAAACACCATATATTTT. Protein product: CATSSDRVAGNTIYF.

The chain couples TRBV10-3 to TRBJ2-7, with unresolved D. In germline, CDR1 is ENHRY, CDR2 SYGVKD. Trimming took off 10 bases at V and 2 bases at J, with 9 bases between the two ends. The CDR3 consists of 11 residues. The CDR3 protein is CATRTTYEQYF. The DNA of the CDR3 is TGTGCCACCAGGACCACCTACGAGCAGTACTTC.

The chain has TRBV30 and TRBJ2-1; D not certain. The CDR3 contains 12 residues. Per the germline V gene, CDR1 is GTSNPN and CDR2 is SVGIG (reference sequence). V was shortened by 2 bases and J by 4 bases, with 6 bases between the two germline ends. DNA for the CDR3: TGTGCCTGGAGTCCCCAGTACAATGAGCAGTTCTTC. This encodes CAWSPQYNEQFF.

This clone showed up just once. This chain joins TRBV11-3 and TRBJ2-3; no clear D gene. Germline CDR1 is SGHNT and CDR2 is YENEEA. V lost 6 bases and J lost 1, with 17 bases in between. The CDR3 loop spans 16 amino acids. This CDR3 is CASSLGGFVGTDTQYF. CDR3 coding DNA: TGTGCCAGCAGTTTGGGTGGGTTTGTGGGCACAGATACGCAGTATTTT.

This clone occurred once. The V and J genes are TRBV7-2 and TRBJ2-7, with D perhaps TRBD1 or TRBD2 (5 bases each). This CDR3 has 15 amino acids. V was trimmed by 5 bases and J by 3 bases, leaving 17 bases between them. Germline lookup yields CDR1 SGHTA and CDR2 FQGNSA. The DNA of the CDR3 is TGTGCCAGCAGCCCACCGGGACCCCGTATCTACGAGCAGTACTTC. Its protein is CASSPPGPRIYEQYF.